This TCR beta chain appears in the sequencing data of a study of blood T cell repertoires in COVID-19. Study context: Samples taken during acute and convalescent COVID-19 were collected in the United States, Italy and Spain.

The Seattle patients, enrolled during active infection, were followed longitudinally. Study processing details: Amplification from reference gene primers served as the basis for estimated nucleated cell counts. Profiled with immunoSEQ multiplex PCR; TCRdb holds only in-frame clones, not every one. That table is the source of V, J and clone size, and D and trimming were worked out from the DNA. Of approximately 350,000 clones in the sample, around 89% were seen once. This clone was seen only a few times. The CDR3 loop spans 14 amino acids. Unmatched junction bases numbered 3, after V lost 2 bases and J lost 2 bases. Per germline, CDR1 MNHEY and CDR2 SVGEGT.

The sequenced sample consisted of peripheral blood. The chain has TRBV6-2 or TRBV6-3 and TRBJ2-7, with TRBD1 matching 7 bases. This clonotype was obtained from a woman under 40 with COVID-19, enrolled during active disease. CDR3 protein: CASSYGQETYEQYF. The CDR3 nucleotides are TGTGCCAGCAGTTACGGACAGGAGACCTACGAGCAGTACTTC.